This T cell receptor beta chain was recovered during a study of T cell changes during pregnancy in multiple sclerosis. Trimming removed 1 base at V and 0 bases at J, with 10 bases between. This CDR3 region has 15 residues. Looked up from germline, CDR1 is LGHNA and CDR2 is YNFKEQ. This clone was picked up many times. Clones were sequenced by immunoSEQ multiplex PCR, and TCRdb holds only the in-frame ones, with some missing. The data contain 40,000 to 45,000 clones, 85% to 95% of them seen just once; the ten biggest clones take up roughly 0.55%. Sequenced here: CD4+ T cells from peripheral blood mononuclear cells, sampled in the third trimester of pregnancy. This chain connects TRBV4-2 to TRBJ2-7; TRBD2 is a possible D gene (6 bases). The origin of this receptor is a female donor with multiple sclerosis, enrolled in a pregnancy study. The CDR3 region has the DNA TGTGCCAGCAGCCAAGCCTGGGACTTCTCCTACGAGCAGTACTTC. The encoded protein is CASSQAWDFSYEQYF.